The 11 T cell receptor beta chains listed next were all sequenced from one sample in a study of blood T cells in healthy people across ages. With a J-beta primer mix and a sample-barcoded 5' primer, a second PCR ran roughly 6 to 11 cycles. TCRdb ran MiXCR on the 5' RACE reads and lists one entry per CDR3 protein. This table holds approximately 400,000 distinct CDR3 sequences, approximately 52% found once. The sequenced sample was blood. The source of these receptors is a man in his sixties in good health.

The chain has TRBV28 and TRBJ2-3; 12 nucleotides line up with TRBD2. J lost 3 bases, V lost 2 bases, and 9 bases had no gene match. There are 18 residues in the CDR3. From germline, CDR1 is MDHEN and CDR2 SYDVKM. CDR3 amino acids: CASSLKGLAGGLTDTQYF. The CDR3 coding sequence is TGTGCCAGCAGTTTAAAAGGTCTAGCGGGAGGGCTGACAGATACGCAGTATTTT.

The CDR3 coding sequence is TGTGCCAGCAGTACTAACCTTGGAGGGTGTGGAAACAATCAGCCCCAGCATTTT. Translation gives CASSTNLGGCGNNQPQHF. The chain links TRBV12-3 or TRBV12-4 to TRBJ1-5; D remains ambiguous. V gave up 5 bases and J gave up 3 bases, with 23 bases separating them. The CDR3 loop spans 18 amino acids.

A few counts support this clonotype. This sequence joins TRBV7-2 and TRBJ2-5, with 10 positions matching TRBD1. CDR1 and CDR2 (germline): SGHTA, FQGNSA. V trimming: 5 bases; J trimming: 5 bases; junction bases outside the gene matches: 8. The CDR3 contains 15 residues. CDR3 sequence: CASSADRGRWETQYF. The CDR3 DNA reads TGTGCCAGCAGCGCAGACAGGGGGCGATGGGAGACCCAGTACTTC.

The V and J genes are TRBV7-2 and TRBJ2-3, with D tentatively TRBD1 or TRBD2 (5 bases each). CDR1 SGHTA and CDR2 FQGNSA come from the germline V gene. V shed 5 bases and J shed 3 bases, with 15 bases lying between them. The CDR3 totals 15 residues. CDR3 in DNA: TGTGCCAGCAGCCCCGGGGCGGTAGCTACAGATACGCAGTATTTT. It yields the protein CASSPGAVATDTQYF.

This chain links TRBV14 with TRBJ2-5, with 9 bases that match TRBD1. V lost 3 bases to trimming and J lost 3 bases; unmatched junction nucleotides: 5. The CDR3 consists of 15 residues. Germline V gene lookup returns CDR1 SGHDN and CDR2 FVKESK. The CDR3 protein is CASSHGDRGEETQYF. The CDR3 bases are TGTGCCAGCAGCCACGGAGACAGGGGGGAAGAGACCCAGTACTTC.

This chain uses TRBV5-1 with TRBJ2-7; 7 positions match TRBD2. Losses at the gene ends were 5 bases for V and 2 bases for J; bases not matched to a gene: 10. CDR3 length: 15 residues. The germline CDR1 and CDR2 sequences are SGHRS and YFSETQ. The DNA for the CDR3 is TGCGCCAGCAGTCCGGAGGCGGGAGTACCCTACGAGCAGTACTTC. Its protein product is CASSPEAGVPYEQYF.

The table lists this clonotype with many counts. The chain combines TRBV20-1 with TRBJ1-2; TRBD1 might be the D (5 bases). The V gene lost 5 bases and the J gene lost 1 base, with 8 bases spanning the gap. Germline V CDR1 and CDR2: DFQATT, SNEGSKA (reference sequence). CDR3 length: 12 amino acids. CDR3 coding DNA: TGCAGTGCTCGGACACTTAACTATGGCTACACCTTC. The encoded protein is CSARTLNYGYTF.

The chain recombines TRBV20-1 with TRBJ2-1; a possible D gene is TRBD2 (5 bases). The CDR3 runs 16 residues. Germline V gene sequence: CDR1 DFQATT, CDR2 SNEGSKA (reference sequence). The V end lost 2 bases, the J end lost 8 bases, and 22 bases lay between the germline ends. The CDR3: CSARPPARWTLYEQFF. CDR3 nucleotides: TGCAGTGCTAGACCCCCCGCGCGGTGGACTTTGTATGAGCAGTTCTTC.

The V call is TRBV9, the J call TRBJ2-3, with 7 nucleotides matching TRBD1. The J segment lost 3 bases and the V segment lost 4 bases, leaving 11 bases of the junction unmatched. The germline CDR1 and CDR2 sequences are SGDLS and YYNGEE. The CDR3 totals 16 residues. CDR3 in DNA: TGTGCCAGCAGCAAGAGGACAGGAAGTATGACAGATACGCAGTATTTT. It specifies CASSKRTGSMTDTQYF.

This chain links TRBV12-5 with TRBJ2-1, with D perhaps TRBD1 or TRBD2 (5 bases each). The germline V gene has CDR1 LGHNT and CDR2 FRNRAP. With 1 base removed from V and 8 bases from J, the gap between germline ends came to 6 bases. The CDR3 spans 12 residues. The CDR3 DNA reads TGTGCTAGTGGTTTGGGGGGGTATGAGCAGTTCTTC. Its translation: CASGLGGYEQFF.

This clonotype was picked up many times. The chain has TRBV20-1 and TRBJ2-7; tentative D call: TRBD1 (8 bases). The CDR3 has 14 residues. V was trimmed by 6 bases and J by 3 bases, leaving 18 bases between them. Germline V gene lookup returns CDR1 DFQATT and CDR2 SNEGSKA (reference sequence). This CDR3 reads CSARGGRGHYEQYF. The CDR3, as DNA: TGCAGTGCAAGGGGGGGCAGGGGGCACTACGAGCAGTACTTC.